Listed below are T cell receptor beta chains from one sample, sequenced in a study of shared clonotypes between healthy human individuals. Some clones are missing from TCRdb's copy, which holds only in-frame ones; the method was immunoSEQ multiplex PCR. Of about 480,000 clones listed, roughly 79% were seen once; the top ten hold around 12%. The sequencing input was PBMCs. The receptor source for this set is a woman between 40 and 50 years old in good health. Some clones in this sample may be carry-over from other donors' samples. Each CDR3 is given with its conserved first and last residue. D genes are given only for firm matches. Rows may omit the clone size; those that give it use once, few, many or a size class.

abundance,v_gene,d_gene,j_gene,CDR3aa,CDR3nt
once,TRBV9,TRBD1,TRBJ2-1,CASSEGQGIPSYNEQFF,TGTGCCAGCAGCGAGGGACAGGGGATTCCCTCCTACAATGAGCAGTTCTTC
.,TRBV7-2,.,TRBJ2-7,CASSFQIGQPTYEQYF,TGTGCCAGCAGCTTTCAGATTGGCCAACCTACCTACGAGCAGTACTTC
.,TRBV28,TRBD1,TRBJ2-7,CASSLRGLGGNEQYF,TGTGCCAGCAGTTTGAGGGGGCTAGGGGGAAACGAGCAGTACTTC
.,TRBV29-1,TRBD2,TRBJ2-7,CSVVPASGSHEQYF,TGCAGCGTTGTCCCGGCTAGCGGGAGTCATGAGCAGTACTTC
.,TRBV28,TRBD2,TRBJ2-4,CASSLSLLAGGLVIQYF,TGTGCCAGCAGTTTATCACTCCTAGCGGGTGGGCTCGTCATTCAGTACTTC
.,TRBV5-1,TRBD1,TRBJ2-7,CASSSTGPSYEQYF,TGCGCCAGCAGCTCGACAGGGCCTTCCTACGAGCAGTACTTC
.,TRBV15,.,TRBJ2-6,CATSRDPASGANVLTF,TGTGCCACCAGCAGAGATCCCGCCTCTGGGGCCAACGTCCTGACTTTC
.,TRBV28,.,TRBJ2-7,CASRSQSPRVTF,TGTGCCAGCAGGTCTCAAAGTCCTCGGGTAACCTTC
.,TRBV30,TRBD2,TRBJ2-5,CAWSDGLAGYIETQYF,TGTGCCTGGAGTGACGGACTAGCGGGATATATAGAGACCCAGTACTTC
.,TRBV11-2,.,TRBJ2-3,CASSLLIDLSTDTQYF,TGTGCCAGCAGCCTCCTCATAGACCTTAGCACAGATACGCAGTATTTT
many,TRBV10-1,TRBD1,TRBJ1-6,CAPRGTGSSYNSPLHF,TGCGCCCCTAGGGGGACAGGAAGCTCCTATAATTCACCCCTCCACTTT
.,TRBV19,.,TRBJ2-2,CASSMGVRTGELFF,TGTGCCAGTAGTATGGGGGTGAGGACCGGGGAGCTGTTTTTT
.,TRBV12-5,.,TRBJ1-5,CASGVDSLLNQPQHF,TGTGCTAGTGGTGTGGACAGCCTGCTCAATCAGCCCCAGCATTTT
.,TRBV5-4,TRBD1,TRBJ2-3,CASSLDVDRDTDTQYF,TGTGCCAGCAGCTTGGATGTGGACAGGGACACAGATACGCAGTATTTT
once,TRBV6-1,TRBD1,TRBJ2-6,CASREPFGTGGPGANVLTF,TGTGCCAGCAGAGAACCTTTCGGGACAGGGGGCCCTGGGGCCAACGTCCTGACTTTC
once,TRBV27,.,TRBJ1-1,CASSLGGAEAFF,TGTGCCAGCAGTTTAGGAGGGGCTGAAGCTTTCTTT
.,TRBV18,.,TRBJ2-5,CASSPPDYQETQYF,TGTGCCAGCTCACCCCCGGACTACCAAGAGACCCAGTACTTC